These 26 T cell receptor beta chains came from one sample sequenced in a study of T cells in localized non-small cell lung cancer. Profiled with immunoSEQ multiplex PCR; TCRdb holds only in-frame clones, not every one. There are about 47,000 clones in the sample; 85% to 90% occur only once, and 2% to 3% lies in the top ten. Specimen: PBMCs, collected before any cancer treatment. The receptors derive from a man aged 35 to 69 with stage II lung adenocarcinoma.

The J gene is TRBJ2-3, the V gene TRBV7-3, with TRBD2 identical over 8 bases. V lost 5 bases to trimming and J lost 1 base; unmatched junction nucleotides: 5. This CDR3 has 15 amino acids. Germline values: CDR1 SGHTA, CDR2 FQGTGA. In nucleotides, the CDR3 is TGTGCCAGCAGCCACGGGCGGGGGGGCACAGATACGCAGTATTTT. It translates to CASSHGRGGTDTQYF.

CDR3: CAIRGDLNEQFF. CDR3 DNA sequence: TGTGCCATCAGGGGGGACCTCAATGAGCAGTTCTTC. The chain couples TRBV10-3 to TRBJ2-1; TRBD1 or TRBD2 may be the D gene (5 bases each). The V gene lost 6 bases and the J gene lost 6 bases, with 9 bases spanning the gap. The CDR3 runs 12 residues. Germline-derived CDR1 and CDR2 are ENHRY and SYGVKD.

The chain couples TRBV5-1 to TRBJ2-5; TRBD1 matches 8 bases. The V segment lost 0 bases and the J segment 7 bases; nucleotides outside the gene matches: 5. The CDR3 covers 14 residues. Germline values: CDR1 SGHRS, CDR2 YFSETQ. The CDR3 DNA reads TGCGCCAGCAGCTTGGCCGGACAGGGTGGGACCCAGTACTTC. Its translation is CASSLAGQGGTQYF. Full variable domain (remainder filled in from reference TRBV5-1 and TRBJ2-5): KAGVTQTPRYLIKTRGQQVTLSCSPISGHRSVSWYQQTPGQGLQFLFEYFSETQRNKGNFPGRFSGRQFSNSRSEMNVSTLELGDSALYLCASSLAGQGGTQYFGPGTRLLVL.

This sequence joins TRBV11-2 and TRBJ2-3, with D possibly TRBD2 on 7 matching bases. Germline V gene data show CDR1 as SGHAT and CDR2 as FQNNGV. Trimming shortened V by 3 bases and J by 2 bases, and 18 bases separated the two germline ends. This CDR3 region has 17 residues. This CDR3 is CASSLGGAGDTTDTQYF. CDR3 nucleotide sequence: TGTGCCAGCAGCTTGGGAGGGGCGGGGGACACCACAGATACGCAGTATTTT.

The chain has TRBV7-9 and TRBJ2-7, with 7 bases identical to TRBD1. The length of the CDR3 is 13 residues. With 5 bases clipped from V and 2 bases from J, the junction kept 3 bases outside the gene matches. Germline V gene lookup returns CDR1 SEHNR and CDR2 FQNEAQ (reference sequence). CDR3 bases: TGTGCCAGCAGCCAGGGACAGCCCTACGAGCAGTACTTC. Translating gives CASSQGQPYEQYF.

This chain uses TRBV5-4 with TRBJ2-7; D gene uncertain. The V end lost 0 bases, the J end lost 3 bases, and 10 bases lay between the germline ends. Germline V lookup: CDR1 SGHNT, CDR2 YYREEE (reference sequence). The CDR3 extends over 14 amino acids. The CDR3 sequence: CASSLGPYGYEQYV. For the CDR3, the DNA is TGTGCCAGCAGCTTGGGACCCTACGGCTACGAGCAGTACGTC.

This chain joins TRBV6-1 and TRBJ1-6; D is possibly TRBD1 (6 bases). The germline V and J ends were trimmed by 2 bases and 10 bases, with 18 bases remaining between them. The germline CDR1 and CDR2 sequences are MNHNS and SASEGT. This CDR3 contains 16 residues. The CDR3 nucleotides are TGTGCCAGCAGTGAACACCCAACAGGGTTCGGATCACCCCTCCACTTT. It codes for CASSEHPTGFGSPLHF.

The CDR3, as DNA: TGCGCCAGCAGCCTACCACTAGCGGGGGGAGACACCGGGGAGCTGTTTTTT. Translating it yields CASSLPLAGGDTGELFF. This chain connects TRBV5-1 to TRBJ2-2, with 12 bases lining up with TRBD2. V lost 4 bases and J lost 3; bases outside the gene matches: 7. The CDR3 has 17 amino acids. From germline, CDR1 is SGHRS and CDR2 YFSETQ.

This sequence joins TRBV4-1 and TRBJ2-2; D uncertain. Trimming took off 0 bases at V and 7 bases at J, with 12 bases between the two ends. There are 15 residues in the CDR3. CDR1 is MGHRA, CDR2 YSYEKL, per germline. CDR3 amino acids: CASSQDPSVGGELFF. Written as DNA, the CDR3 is TGCGCCAGCAGCCAAGACCCCTCGGTAGGCGGGGAGCTGTTTTTT.

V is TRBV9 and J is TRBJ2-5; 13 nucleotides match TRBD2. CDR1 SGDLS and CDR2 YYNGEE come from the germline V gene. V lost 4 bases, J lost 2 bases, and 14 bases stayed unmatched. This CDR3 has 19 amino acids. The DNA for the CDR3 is TGTGCCAGCAGCCGAACCAAAAGACTAGCGGGGGGAGGGCAAGAGACCCAGTACTTC. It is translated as CASSRTKRLAGGGQETQYF.

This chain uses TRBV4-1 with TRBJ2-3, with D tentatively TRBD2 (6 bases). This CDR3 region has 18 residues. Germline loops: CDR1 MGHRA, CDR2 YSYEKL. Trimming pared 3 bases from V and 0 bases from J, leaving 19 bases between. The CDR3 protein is CASSQGQGGDFSTDTQYF. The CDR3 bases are TGCGCCAGCAGCCAGGGGCAGGGCGGGGACTTTAGCACAGATACGCAGTATTTT.

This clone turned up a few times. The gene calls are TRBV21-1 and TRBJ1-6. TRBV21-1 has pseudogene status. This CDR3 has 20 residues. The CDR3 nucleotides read TGTGCCAGCAGCAAAGACGGCCCTCGGCAGCCTAGCTCCTATAATTCACCCCTCCACTTT. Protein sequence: CASSKDGPRQPSSYNSPLHF.

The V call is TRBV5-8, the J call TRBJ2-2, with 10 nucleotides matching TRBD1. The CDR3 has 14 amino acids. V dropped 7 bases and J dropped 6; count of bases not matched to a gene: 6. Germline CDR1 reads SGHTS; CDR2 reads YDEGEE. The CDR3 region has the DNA TGTGCCAGCTCGTCCGGGACAGGGGCCGGGGAGCTGTTTTTT. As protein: CASSSGTGAGELFF.

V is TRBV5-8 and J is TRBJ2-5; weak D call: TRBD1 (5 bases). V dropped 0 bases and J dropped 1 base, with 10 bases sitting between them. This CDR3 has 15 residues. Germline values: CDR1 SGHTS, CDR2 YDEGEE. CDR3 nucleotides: TGTGCCAGCAGCTTGGTAGGGCAGGGCCAAGAGACCCAGTACTTC. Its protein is CASSLVGQGQETQYF.

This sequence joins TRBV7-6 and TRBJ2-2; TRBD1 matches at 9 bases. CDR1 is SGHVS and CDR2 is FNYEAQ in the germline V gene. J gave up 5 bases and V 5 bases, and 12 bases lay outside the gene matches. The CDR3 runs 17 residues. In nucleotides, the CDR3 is TGTGCCAGCAGCACCCCCGGGACAGGGTTGGGGACCGGGGAGCTGTTTTTT. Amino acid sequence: CASSTPGTGLGTGELFF.

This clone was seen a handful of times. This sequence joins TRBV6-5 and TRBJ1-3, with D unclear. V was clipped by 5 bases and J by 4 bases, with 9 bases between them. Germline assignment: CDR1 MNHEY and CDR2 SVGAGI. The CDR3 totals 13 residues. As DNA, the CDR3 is TGTGCCAGCAGTAGCGGGGTCGGAAACACCATATATTTT. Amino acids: CASSSGVGNTIYF.

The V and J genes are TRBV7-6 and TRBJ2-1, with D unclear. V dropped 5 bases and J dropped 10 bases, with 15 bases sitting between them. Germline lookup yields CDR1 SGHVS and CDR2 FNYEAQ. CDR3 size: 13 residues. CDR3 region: CASSKQVGREQFF. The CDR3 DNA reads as TGTGCCAGCAGCAAGCAGGTAGGGCGCGAGCAGTTCTTC.

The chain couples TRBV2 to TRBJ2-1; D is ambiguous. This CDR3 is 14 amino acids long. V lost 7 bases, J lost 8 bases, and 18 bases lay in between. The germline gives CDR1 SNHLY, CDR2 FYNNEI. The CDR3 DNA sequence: TGTGCCAGCATGGTGGCGCCCGGTAGGGATGAGCAGTTCTTC. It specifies CASMVAPGRDEQFF.

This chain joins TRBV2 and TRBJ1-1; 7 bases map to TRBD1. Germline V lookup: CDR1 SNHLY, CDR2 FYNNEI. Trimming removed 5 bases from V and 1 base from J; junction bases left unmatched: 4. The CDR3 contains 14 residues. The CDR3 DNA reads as TGTGCCAGCAGTCTGGGACAGCGGAACACTGAAGCTTTCTTT. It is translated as CASSLGQRNTEAFF. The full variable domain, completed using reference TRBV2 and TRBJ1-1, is EPEVTQTPSHQVTQMGQEVILRCVPISNHLYFYWYRQILGQKVEFLVSFYNNEISEKSEIFDDQFSVERPDGSNFTLKIRSTKLEDSAMYFCASSLGQRNTEAFFGQGTRLTVV.

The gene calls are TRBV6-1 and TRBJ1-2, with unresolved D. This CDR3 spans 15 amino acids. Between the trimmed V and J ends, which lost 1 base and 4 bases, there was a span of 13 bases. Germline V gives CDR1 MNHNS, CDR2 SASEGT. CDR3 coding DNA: TGTGCCAGCAGTGAAGACGGGGAGATAACCTATGGCTACACCTTC. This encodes CASSEDGEITYGYTF.

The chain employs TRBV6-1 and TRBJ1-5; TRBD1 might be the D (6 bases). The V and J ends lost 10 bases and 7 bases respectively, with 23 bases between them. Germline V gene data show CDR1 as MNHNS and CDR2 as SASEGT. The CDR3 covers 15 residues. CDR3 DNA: TGTGCCACCGTGGGAGATGGGGGGGCCGGCCAGCCCCAGCATTTT. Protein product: CATVGDGGAGQPQHF.

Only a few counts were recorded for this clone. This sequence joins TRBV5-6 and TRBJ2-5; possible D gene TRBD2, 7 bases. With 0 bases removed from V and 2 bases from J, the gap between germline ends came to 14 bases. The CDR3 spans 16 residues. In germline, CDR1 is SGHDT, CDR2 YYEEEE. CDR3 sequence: CASSLGDGGQQETQYF. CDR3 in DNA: TGTGCCAGCAGCTTGGGTGACGGGGGGCAACAAGAGACCCAGTACTTC.

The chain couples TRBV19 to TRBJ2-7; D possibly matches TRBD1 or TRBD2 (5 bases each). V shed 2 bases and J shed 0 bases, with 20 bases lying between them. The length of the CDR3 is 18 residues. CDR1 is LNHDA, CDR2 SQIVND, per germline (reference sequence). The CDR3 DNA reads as TGTGCCAGTAGTATAAGCCCCGGGTGGCAGGGAGACTCCTACGAGCAGTACTTC. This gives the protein CASSISPGWQGDSYEQYF.

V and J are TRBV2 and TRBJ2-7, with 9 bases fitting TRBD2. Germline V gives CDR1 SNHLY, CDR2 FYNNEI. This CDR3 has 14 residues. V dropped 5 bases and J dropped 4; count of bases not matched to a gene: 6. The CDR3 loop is CASSLTSGPYEQYF. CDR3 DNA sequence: TGTGCCAGCAGTTTGACTAGCGGACCTTACGAGCAGTACTTC.

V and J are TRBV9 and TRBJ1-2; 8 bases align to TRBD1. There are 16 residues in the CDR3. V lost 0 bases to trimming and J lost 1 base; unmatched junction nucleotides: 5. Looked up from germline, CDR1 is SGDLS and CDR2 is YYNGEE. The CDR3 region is CASSVGRTGFNYGYTF. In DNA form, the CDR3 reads TGTGCCAGCAGCGTAGGGAGGACAGGGTTTAACTATGGCTACACCTTC. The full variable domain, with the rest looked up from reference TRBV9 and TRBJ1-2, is DSGVTQTPKHLITATGQRVTLRCSPRSGDLSVYWYQQSLDQGLQFLIQYYNGEERAKGNILERFSAQQFPDLHSELNLSSLELGDSALYFCASSVGRTGFNYGYTFGSGTRLTVV.

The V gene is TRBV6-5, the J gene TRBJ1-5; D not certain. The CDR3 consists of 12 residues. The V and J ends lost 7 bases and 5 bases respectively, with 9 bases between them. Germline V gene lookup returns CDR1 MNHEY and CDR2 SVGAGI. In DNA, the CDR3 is TGTGCCAGCACCAACGGTGATCAGCCCCAGCATTTT. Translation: CASTNGDQPQHF.